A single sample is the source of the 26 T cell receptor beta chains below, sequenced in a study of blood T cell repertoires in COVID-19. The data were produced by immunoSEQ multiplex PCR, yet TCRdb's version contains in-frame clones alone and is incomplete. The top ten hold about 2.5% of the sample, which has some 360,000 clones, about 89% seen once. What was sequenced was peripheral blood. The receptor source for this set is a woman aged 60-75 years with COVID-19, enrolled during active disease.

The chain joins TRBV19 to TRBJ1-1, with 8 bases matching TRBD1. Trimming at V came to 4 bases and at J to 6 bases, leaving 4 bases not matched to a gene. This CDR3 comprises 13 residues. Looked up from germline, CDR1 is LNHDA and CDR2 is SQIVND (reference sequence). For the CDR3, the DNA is TGTGCCAGTAGTAGACAGGGGAAGGCTGAAGCTTTCTTT. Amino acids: CASSRQGKAEAFF.

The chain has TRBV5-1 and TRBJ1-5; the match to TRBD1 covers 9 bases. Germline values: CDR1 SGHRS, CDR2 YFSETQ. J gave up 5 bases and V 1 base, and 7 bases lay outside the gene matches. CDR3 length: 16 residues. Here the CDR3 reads CASSLLPGQGYQPQHF. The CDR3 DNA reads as TGCGCCAGCAGCTTGCTGCCGGGACAGGGTTATCAGCCCCAGCATTTT.

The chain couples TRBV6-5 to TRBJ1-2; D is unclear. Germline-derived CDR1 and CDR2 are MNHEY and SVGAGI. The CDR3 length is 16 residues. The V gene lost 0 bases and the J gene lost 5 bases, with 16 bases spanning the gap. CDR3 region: CASSYSTAATSYGYTF. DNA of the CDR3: TGTGCCAGCAGTTACTCAACGGCGGCTACCTCTTATGGCTACACCTTC.

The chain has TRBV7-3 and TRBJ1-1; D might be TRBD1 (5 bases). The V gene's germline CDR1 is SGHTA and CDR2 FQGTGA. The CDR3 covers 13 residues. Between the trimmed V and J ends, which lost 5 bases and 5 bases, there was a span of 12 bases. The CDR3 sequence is CASSPYGGTEAFF. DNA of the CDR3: TGTGCCAGCAGCCCCTACGGGGGAACTGAAGCTTTCTTT.

The CDR3 reads CASSVRSGGAGETQYF. For the CDR3, the DNA is TGTGCCAGCAGCGTAAGGAGCGGGGGGGCCGGAGAGACCCAGTACTTC. The chain is built from TRBV9 and TRBJ2-5; 10 positions agree with TRBD2. Per germline, CDR1 SGDLS and CDR2 YYNGEE. The CDR3 length is 16 residues. V was clipped by 1 base and J by 4 bases; unmatched bases: 7.

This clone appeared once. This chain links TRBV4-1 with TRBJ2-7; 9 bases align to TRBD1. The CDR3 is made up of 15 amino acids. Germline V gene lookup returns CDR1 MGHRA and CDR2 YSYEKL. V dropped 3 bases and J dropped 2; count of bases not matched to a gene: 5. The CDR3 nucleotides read TGCGCCAGCAGCCAGCGGGACAGGGCAGCCTACGAGCAGTACTTC. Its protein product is CASSQRDRAAYEQYF.

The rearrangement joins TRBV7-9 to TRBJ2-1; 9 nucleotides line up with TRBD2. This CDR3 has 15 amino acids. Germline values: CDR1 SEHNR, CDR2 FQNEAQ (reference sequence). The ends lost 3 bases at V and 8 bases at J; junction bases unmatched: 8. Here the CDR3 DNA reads TGTGCCAGCAGCTTTGGGACTAGCCCTTTCGATGAGCAGTTCTTC. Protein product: CASSFGTSPFDEQFF.

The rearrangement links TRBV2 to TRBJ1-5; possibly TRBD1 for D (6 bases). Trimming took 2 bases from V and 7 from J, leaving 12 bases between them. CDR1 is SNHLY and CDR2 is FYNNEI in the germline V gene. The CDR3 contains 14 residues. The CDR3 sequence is CASSEQGQGQPQHF. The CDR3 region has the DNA TGTGCCAGCAGTGAACAAGGGCAGGGGCAGCCCCAGCATTTT.

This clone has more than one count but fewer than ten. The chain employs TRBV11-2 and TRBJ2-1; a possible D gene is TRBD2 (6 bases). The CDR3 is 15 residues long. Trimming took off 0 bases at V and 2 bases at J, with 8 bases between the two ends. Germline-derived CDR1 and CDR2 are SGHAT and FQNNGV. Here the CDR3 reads CASSLDGGTYNEQFF. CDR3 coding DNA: TGTGCCAGCAGCTTAGACGGGGGAACCTACAATGAGCAGTTCTTC.

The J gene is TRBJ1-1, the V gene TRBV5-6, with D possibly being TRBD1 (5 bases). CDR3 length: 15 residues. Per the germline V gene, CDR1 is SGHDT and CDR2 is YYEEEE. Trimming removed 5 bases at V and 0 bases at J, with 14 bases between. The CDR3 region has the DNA TGTGCCAGCAGGGAACGGGGGAATATGAACACTGAAGCTTTCTTT. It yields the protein CASRERGNMNTEAFF.

The CDR3 nucleotides read TGTGCCAGCAGGTCGGGGGCCAACGTCCTGACTTTC. Its protein is CASRSGANVLTF. V usage is TRBV2 and J usage is TRBJ2-6; no firm D call. Germline CDR1 reads SNHLY; CDR2 reads FYNNEI. Trimming took off 6 bases at V and 4 bases at J, with 4 bases between the two ends. The CDR3 is 12 residues long.

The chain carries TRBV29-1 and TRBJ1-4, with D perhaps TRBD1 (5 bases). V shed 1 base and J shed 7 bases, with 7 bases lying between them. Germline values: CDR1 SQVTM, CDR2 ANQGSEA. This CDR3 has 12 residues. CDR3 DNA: TGCAGCGTTGAAGGGGGGGGTGAAAAACTGTTTTTT. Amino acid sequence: CSVEGGGEKLFF.

CDR3 sequence (DNA): TGTGCCAGCAGCTCTCTCCGGGGGGGTATCAATGAGCAGTTCTTC. Amino acid sequence: CASSSLRGGINEQFF. This chain joins TRBV5-4 and TRBJ2-1; 8 nucleotides agree with TRBD2. V lost 3 bases to trimming and J lost 6 bases; unmatched junction nucleotides: 8. Germline values: CDR1 SGHNT, CDR2 YYREEE (reference sequence). CDR3 length: 15 residues.

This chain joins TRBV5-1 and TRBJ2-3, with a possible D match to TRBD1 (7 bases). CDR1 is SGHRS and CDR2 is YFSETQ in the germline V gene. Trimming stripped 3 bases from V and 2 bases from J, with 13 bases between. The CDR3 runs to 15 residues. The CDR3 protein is CASSSQGTSTDTQYF. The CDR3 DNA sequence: TGCGCCAGCAGCTCACAGGGGACTTCCACAGATACGCAGTATTTT. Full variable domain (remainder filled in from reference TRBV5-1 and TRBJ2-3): KAGVTQTPRYLIKTRGQQVTLSCSPISGHRSVSWYQQTPGQGLQFLFEYFSETQRNKGNFPGRFSGRQFSNSRSEMNVSTLELGDSALYLCASSSQGTSTDTQYFGPGTRLTVL.

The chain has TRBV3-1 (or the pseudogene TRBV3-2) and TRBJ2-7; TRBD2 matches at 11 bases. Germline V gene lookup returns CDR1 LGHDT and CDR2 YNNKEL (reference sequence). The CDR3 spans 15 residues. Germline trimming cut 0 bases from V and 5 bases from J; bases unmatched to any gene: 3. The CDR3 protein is CASSQELAGEHEQYF. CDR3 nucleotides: TGTGCCAGCAGCCAAGAACTAGCGGGGGAGCACGAGCAGTACTTC.

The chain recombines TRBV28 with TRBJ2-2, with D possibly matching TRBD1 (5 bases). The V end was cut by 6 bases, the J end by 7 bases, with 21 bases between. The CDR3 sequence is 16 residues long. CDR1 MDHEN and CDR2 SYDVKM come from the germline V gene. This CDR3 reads CASSHKGAPQFGELFF. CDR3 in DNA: TGTGCCAGCAGCCATAAAGGGGCCCCGCAGTTCGGGGAGCTGTTTTTT. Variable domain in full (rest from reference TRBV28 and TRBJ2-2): DVKVTQSSRYLVKRTGEKVFLECVQDMDHENMFWYRQDPGLGLRLIYFSYDVKMKEKGDIPEGYSVSREKKERFSLILESASTNQTSMYLCASSHKGAPQFGELFFGEGSRLTVL.

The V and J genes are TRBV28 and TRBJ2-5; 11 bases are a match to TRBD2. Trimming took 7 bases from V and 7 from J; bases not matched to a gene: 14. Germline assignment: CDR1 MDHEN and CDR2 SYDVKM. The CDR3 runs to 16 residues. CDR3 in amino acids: CASTGTSGRYGLTQYF. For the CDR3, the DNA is TGTGCCAGCACCGGGACTAGCGGCCGCTATGGGTTGACCCAGTACTTC.

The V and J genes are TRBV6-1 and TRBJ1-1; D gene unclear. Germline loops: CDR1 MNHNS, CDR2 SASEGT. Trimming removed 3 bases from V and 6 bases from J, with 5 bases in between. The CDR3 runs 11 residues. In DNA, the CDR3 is TGTGCCAGCAGTGACCCCTCTGAAGCTTTCTTT. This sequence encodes CASSDPSEAFF.

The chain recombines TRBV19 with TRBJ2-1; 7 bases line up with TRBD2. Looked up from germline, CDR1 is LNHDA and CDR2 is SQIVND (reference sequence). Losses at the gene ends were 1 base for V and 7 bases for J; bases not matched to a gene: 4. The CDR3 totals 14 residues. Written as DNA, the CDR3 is TGTGCCAGTAGTATAGGGACTAGGCTGAATGAGCAGTTCTTC. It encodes CASSIGTRLNEQFF.

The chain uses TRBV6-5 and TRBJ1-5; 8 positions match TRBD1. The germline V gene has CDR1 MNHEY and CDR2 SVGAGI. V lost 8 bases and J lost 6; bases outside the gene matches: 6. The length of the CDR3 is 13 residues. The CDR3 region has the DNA TGTGCCAGCCAAGGACAGGGCTCTCAGCCCCAGCATTTT. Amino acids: CASQGQGSQPQHF.

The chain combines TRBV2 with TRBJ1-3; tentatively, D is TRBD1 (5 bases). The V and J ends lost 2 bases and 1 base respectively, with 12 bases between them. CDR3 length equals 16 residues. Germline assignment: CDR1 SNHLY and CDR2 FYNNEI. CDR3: CASSEQGTFSGNTIYF. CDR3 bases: TGTGCCAGCAGTGAACAGGGAACCTTTTCTGGAAACACCATATATTTT.

The CDR3 DNA reads TGTGCCAGCAGTGGATGGGGACAGAAGTACGAGCAGTACTTC. It encodes CASSGWGQKYEQYF. The chain is built from TRBV28 and TRBJ2-7; 7 nucleotides agree with TRBD1. The CDR3 covers 14 residues. Germline-derived CDR1 and CDR2 are MDHEN and SYDVKM. V gave up 5 bases and J gave up 4 bases; unmatched junction bases: 8.

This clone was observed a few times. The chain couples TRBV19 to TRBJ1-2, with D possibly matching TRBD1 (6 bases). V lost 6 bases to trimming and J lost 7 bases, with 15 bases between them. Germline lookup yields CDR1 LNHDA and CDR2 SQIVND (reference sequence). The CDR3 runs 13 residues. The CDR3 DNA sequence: TGTGCCAGTAGAAAGCTTCAGGGGTTTGGCTACACCTTC. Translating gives CASRKLQGFGYTF.

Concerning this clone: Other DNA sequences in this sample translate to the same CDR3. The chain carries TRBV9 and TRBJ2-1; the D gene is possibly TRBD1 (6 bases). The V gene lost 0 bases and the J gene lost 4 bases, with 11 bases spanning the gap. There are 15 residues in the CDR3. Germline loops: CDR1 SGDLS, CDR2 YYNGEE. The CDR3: CASSVATGSYNEQFF. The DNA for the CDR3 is TGTGCCAGCAGCGTAGCTACAGGGTCTTACAATGAGCAGTTCTTC.

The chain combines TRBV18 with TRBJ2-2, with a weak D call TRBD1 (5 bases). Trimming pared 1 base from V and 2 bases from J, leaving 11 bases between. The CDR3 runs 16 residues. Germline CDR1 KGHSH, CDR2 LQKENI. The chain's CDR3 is CASSPLTTDNTGELFF. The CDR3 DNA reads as TGTGCCAGCTCACCACTGACGACAGATAACACCGGGGAGCTGTTTTTT.

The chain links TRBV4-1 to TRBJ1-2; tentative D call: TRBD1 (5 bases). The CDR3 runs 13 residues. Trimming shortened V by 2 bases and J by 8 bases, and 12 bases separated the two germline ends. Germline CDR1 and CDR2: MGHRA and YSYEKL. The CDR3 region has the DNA TGCGCCAGCAGCCAACGGGACTCTGGGGGCTACACCTTC. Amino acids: CASSQRDSGGYTF.